Given below is one T cell receptor (beta chain) in context. Its antigen is unidentified. The CDR3 consists of 16 residues. The germline gives CDR1 SGHTA, CDR2 FQGNSA. Between the trimmed V and J ends, which lost 6 bases and 7 bases, there was a span of 23 bases. This sample was taken from a study of graft-versus-host responses after intestinal transplantation. Overall study context: All recipients were transplanted with multivisceral, liver-intestinal, or isolated intestinal grafts. Among the recipients, all got anti-thymocyte globulin induction and then tacrolimus and steroids for about 3 years. Overall study results and limits: When patients had graft-donor T cell macrochimerism, their allografts held high graft-versus-host to host-versus-graft clonal ratios. There was an association between peak levels of circulating GvH clones and early post-transplant HvG declines.

Sequencing used immunoSEQ multiplex PCR; TCRdb keeps in-frame clones, though not all of them. This table holds tens of thousands of clones, roughly 92% found once. This specimen consisted of unstimulated CD4+ T cells sorted from spleen or lymph node cells, obtained before intestinal transplant. The sequence came from a human donor who received an intestinal transplant. The J gene is TRBJ2-3, the V gene TRBV7-2, with TRBD2 as a possible D gene (6 bases). The CDR3 region is CASRTSGDPISYTQYF. The CDR3 nucleotides are TGTGCCAGCAGGACATCGGGGGACCCCATCAGCTATACGCAGTATTTT.